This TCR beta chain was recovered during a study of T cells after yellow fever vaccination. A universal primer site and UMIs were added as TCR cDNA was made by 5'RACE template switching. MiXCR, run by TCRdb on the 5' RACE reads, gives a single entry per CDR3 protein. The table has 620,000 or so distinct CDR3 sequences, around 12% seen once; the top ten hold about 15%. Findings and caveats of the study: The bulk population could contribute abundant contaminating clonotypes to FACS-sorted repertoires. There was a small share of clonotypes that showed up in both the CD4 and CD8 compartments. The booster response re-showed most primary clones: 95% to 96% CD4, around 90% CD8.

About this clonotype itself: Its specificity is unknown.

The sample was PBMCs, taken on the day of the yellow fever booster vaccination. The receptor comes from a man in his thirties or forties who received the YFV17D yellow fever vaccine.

The CDR3 is CASRQTGLETQYF. CDR3 sequence (DNA): TGTGCCAGCAGACAGACAGGTCTCGAGACCCAGTACTTC. V gene TRBV5-6 combines with J gene TRBJ2-5, with a possible D match to TRBD1 (6 bases). CDR1 and CDR2 (germline): SGHDT, YYEEEE. The CDR3 extends over 13 amino acids. V dropped 5 bases and J dropped 5 bases, with 13 bases sitting between them.